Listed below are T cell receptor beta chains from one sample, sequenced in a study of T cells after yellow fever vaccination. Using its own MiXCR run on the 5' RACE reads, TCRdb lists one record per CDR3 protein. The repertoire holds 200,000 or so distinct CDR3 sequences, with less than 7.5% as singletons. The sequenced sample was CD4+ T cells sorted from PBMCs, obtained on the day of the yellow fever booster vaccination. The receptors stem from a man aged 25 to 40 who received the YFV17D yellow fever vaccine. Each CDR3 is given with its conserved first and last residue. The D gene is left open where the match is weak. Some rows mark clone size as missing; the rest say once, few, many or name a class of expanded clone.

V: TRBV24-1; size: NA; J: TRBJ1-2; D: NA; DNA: TGTGCCACCAGTGACCCTTCCACAGGGACCGGGCAGGGCTACACCTTC; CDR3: CATSDPSTGTGQGYTF
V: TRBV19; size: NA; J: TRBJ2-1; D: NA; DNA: TGTGCCACCCTTCAGGGCCCCCGGGATGAGCAGTTCTTC; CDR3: CATLQGPRDEQFF
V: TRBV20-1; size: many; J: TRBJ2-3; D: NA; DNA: TGCAGTGCTAGAAGCGGTTCGGCCGTCACAGATACGCAGTATTTT; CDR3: CSARSGSAVTDTQYF
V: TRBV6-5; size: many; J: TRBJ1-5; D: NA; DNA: TGTGCCAGCAGTTATCGGGATAGCAATCAGCCCCAGCATTTT; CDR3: CASSYRDSNQPQHF
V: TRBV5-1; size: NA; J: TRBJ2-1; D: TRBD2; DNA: TGCGCCAGCAGCTTGGCATCGGGACTAGCGGGGCATGACAATGAGCAGTTCTTC; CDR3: CASSLASGLAGHDNEQFF
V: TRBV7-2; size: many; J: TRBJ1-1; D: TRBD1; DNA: TGTGCCAGCAGGCGGGACAGGGGGGTAACTGAAGCTTTCTTT; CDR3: CASRRDRGVTEAFF
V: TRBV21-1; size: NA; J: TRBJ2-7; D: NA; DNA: TGTGCCAGCAGCAAAGCGGGGGACCCTACCTACGAGCAGTACTTC; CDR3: CASSKAGDPTYEQYF
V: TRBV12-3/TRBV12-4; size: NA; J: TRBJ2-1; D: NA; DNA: TGTGCCAGCAGAGGCGCAGGAGTCCGGGCCGACTACAATGAGCAGTTCTTC; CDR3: CASRGAGVRADYNEQFF
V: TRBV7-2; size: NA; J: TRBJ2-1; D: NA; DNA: TGTGCCAGCAGCTTAGCGCGCCCTAATGAGCAGTTCTTC; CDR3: CASSLARPNEQFF
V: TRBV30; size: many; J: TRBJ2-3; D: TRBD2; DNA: TGTGCCTGTCGAATAGCGGGAGGGACAGATACGCAGTATTTT; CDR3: CACRIAGGTDTQYF